Presented here are 5 T cell receptor beta chains from one specimen sequenced in a study of CD8+ T cells in alopecia areata. It was cDNA, reverse transcribed from extracted RNA, that served as the sequencing template. Libraries were prepared by immunoSEQ multiplex PCR; TCRdb keeps only in-frame clonotypes and omits some of them. This table has some 190,000 clones, around three fifths appearing once. Described treatment: oral pan-JAK inhibitor, 5-10 mg twice daily. Here the sequenced sample was CD4+ T cells sorted from blood, taken around week 50, from a patient treated with tofacitinib. Source of these receptors: a human donor with alopecia areata.

This clone showed up just a few times. V and J are TRBV19 and TRBJ2-1; the match to TRBD2 covers 9 bases. V trimming: 1 base; J trimming: 15 bases; junction bases outside the gene matches: 10. The CDR3 spans 14 residues. Germline CDR1 is LNHDA and CDR2 is SQIVND (reference sequence). CDR3 bases: TGTGCCAGTAGTATAGGAGGTAGCGGGGGAACGCCGTTCTTC. Its translation is CASSIGGSGGTPFF.

This chain uses TRBV7-2 with TRBJ2-7; D gene ambiguous. Germline values: CDR1 SGHTA, CDR2 FQGNSA. Trimming removed 5 bases at V and 2 bases at J, with 13 bases between. This CDR3 spans 14 amino acids. The CDR3 protein is CASSPMAFPYEQYF. The CDR3 nucleotides read TGTGCCAGCAGCCCGATGGCGTTCCCCTACGAGCAGTACTTC.

This sequence joins TRBV9 and TRBJ2-3; the D gene is possibly TRBD1 (5 bases). This CDR3 is 13 amino acids long. The V gene's germline CDR1 is SGDLS and CDR2 YYNGEE. Between the trimmed V and J ends, which lost 3 bases and 3 bases, there was a span of 8 bases. As DNA, the CDR3 is TGTGCCAGCAGCGATCAGGGAACAGATACGCAGTATTTT. Its protein is CASSDQGTDTQYF.

V is TRBV7-2 and J is TRBJ2-3; D uncertain. Germline-derived CDR1 and CDR2 are SGHTA and FQGNSA. Trimming stripped 6 bases from V and 2 bases from J, with 9 bases between. The CDR3 runs to 13 residues. CDR3 DNA sequence: TGTGCCAGCAGACAGCGCCCCACAGATACGCAGTATTTT. This codes for CASRQRPTDTQYF.

The chain combines TRBV11-1 with TRBJ2-7, with D possibly TRBD1 on 7 matching bases. The CDR3 sequence is 16 residues long. Trimming shortened V by 4 bases and J by 6 bases, and 22 bases separated the two germline ends. Germline V CDR1 and CDR2: SGHAT, FQDESV (reference sequence). The CDR3 nucleotides are TGTGCCAGCAGCTCGACGCAGACAGGGAGGAGCGCCGAGCAGTACTTC. Amino acid sequence: CASSSTQTGRSAEQYF.